This entry is about one TCR beta chain. This sample is drawn from a study of blood T cell repertoires in COVID-19. Study details: PBMCs, B-cell-depleted T cells, or T cells provided the cDNA or gDNA that made up the material.

This CDR3 contains 18 residues. After removal of 3 bases from V and 0 bases from J, the junction contained 8 bases not matched to a gene. Germline V gene sequence: CDR1 MNHEY, CDR2 SMNVEV (reference sequence). As originally analysed: For nucleated cells, counts were estimated from reference gene primer amplification. TCRdb's copy holds only in-frame clones and misses some; the assay was immunoSEQ multiplex PCR. V and J calls and clone size are given by that table; D and trimming were obtained from the DNA. The sample yields around 100,000 clones, approximately 86% seen once. Sequences were obtained from peripheral blood. This chain connects TRBV27 to TRBJ1-6; TRBD1 agrees at 7 bases. This sequence originates from a woman in her sixties with acute or convalescent COVID-19. CDR3 sequence (DNA): TGTGCCAGCAGTTTGGCTCACAGGGGAGTCTCCTATAATTCACCCCTCCACTTT. Translating gives CASSLAHRGVSYNSPLHF.